This T cell receptor beta chain was sequenced for a study of tumor-infiltrating lymphocytes in primary liver carcinoma. Study-level information: All lesions had stage T1-T3 N0M0 and 4.2 to 10 cm widths. Overall study findings and caveats: Paired tumor-adjacent and tumor-blood samples overlapped less than tumor region pairs did.

V was clipped by 8 bases and J by 5 bases, with 12 bases between them. CDR1 is SGHAT and CDR2 is FQDESV in the germline V gene (reference sequence). This CDR3 has 13 amino acids. Unsorted whole blood served as the source of blood RNA, and germline DNA was extracted as well. Regarding this clonotype: What it binds is unknown.

A constant-region primer served to make TCR beta cDNA from about 0.45 ug total RNA. Amplification in three nested multiplex PCR rounds with slightly modified ARM-PCR gave rise to TCR beta libraries. Two initial PCR rounds of ten to eleven cycles each paired TRBV1-TRBV30 forward primers with a C-beta reverse primer. TCRdb analysed the multiplex PCR reads with MiXCR anew, one entry per CDR3 protein. Here the sample spans some 180,000 distinct CDR3 sequences, around 60% being singletons. Source material: peripheral blood. V is TRBV11-1 and J is TRBJ2-2; D is unclear. This receptor was taken from a man aged 35-49 years with primary liver carcinoma and hepatitis B virus infection. Written as DNA, the CDR3 is TGTGCCAGCGGCCCGGTAATTACCGGGGAGCTGTTTTTT. Its protein is CASGPVITGELFF.